This T cell receptor (beta chain) comes out of a study of blood T cell repertoires in COVID-19. In the study overall: Sites across the United States, Italy and Spain contributed samples from acute and convalescent COVID-19. PBMCs, B-cell-depleted T cells, or T cells provided the cDNA or gDNA that made up the material.

This CDR3 region has 15 residues. V dropped 5 bases and J dropped 3 bases, with 14 bases sitting between them. Germline CDR1 reads MNHEY; CDR2 reads SVGAGI. Per the study methods: By means of reference gene primer amplification, nucleated cell counts were estimated. Libraries were prepared by immunoSEQ multiplex PCR; TCRdb keeps only in-frame clonotypes and omits some of them. V, J and clone size reflect that table, while D and trimming were determined from the DNA. The profile shows about 74,000 clones, approximately 84% of them singletons. The sequence was collected from a man aged 65 to 85 with acute or convalescent COVID-19. Source material: peripheral blood. This chain joins TRBV6-5 and TRBJ2-1; the D gene is possibly TRBD2 (7 bases). The CDR3 DNA sequence: TGTGCCAGCAGTAAAAGGGGGGGCGACTACAATGAGCAGTTCTTC. Amino acid sequence: CASSKRGGDYNEQFF.